The sample holds a few counts of the clone carrying this T cell receptor delta chain. TCRdb processed the RT-PCR reads again with the CATT caller. The top ten clones hold 25% of a sample with thousands of delta-chain clones, around 21% of them seen once. The source of the sample is a study of gamma-delta T cells after stem cell transplantation. Sequenced sample: gamma-delta T cells. This clonotype was sampled from a human donor. It is not recorded whose cells these are; they may come from a transplant donor.

The CDR3: CACDTLGTTGGYLGKLIF. CDR3 bases: TGTGCCTGTGACACCTTGGGGACTACTGGGGGATACTTAGGGAAACTCATCTTT. V gene TRDV2 combines with J gene TRDJ1; 12 positions match TRDD3. This CDR3 region has 18 residues. Germline assignment: CDR1 GEAIGNYY and CDR2 EKD. V shed 0 bases, J shed 8 bases, and the junction held 15 bases outside the gene matches.